This TCR beta chain was sequenced during a study of blood T cells in healthy people across ages. Study background: Template switching retrieved approximately one barcoded beta molecule for each two T cells. General observations from the study: Researchers judged that diversity estimates from one million T cells fell short of true values. Observed TCR beta diversity showed a strong correlation with the percentage of naive T cells as measured by flow cytometry. Getting older went along with TCR beta diversity per million T cells dropping roughly linearly.

Primed by a sample-barcoded 5' primer and a J-beta primer mix, a second PCR proceeded for about 7 to 12 cycles. TCRdb itself ran the 5' RACE reads through MiXCR, one entry per CDR3 protein. Among 1.2 million to 1.5 million distinct CDR3 sequences listed, roughly 59% were seen once. About this clonotype itself: What it binds is not known.

The CDR3 totals 16 residues. Germline V lookup: CDR1 SGHTA, CDR2 FQGNSA. V was trimmed by 0 bases and J by 0 bases, leaving 12 bases between them. This chain joins TRBV7-2 and TRBJ2-7; a weak D match, TRBD2 (6 bases). The sample consisted of blood. This receptor was taken from a man between 18 and 29 years old in good health. CDR3 coding DNA: TGTGCCAGCAGCTTAGCGCTCGAGGGACTCTCCTACGAGCAGTACTTC. The encoded protein is CASSLALEGLSYEQYF.